A selection of T cell receptor beta chains follows, all from one sample in a study of blood T cell repertoires in COVID-19. Libraries were prepared by immunoSEQ multiplex PCR; TCRdb keeps only in-frame clonotypes and omits some of them. The table shows 400,000 to 450,000 clones, with roughly 88% occurring only once. Sequenced material: PBMCs or T cells enriched from blood (not recorded which). Receptor source: a man between 18 and 35 years old who had recovered from COVID-19. Each CDR3 is given with its conserved first and last residue. The order of the fields is V gene, D gene, J gene, clone size, CDR3 protein, CDR3 DNA. The D gene is left open where the match is weak. A row's size may be missing; if present it is once, few, many or a size class.

>TRBV27|TRBD1|TRBJ1-4|-
CASSLRIRGREKLFF
TGTGCCAGCAGTCTCAGGATCAGGGGGCGTGAAAAACTGTTTTTT
>TRBV12-3/TRBV12-4|-|TRBJ1-1|-
CASLLGENTEAFF
TGTGCCAGTCTCTTGGGAGAAAACACTGAAGCTTTCTTT
>TRBV2|TRBD1|TRBJ1-2|once
CASHYTGAYGYTF
TGTGCCAGCCATTATACAGGGGCCTATGGCTACACCTTC
>TRBV18|-|TRBJ2-2|-
CASSPSGARTNTGELFF
TGTGCCAGCTCGCCCTCAGGGGCCCGCACGAACACCGGGGAGCTGTTTTTT
>TRBV5-1|TRBD1|TRBJ1-5|once
CASSENPGQGSPQHF
TGCGCCAGCAGCGAAAACCCGGGACAGGGATCGCCCCAGCATTTT
>TRBV9|TRBD1|TRBJ1-4|-
CASSVTGVTNEKLFF
TGTGCCAGCAGCGTCACAGGGGTTACTAATGAAAAACTGTTTTTT
>TRBV9|TRBD1|TRBJ1-6|-
CASSVQDRGLSPLHF
TGTGCCAGCAGCGTACAGGACAGGGGGCTTTCACCCCTCCACTTT
>TRBV27|TRBD1|TRBJ2-1|-
CASSFSRGLWNEQFF
TGTGCCAGCAGTTTCAGCAGGGGGCTTTGGAATGAGCAGTTCTTC
>TRBV5-4|TRBD2|TRBJ2-7|-
CASSPPGLAGGSYEQYF
TGTGCCAGCAGCCCACCGGGACTAGCGGGAGGGAGCTACGAGCAGTACTTC
>TRBV4-1|-|TRBJ1-1|-
CASSQVGGNTEAFF
TGCGCCAGCAGCCAAGTCGGGGGGAACACTGAAGCTTTCTTT
>TRBV19|-|TRBJ2-3|-
CASSIGGDTQYF
TGTGCCAGTAGTATAGGCGGGGATACGCAGTATTTT
>TRBV12-5|TRBD1|TRBJ1-5|-
CASGPRQGSQHF
TGTGCTAGTGGACCCCGACAGGGTTCCCAGCATTTT
>TRBV13|-|TRBJ2-7|-
CASSLGRDAGIYEQYF
TGTGCCAGCAGCTTAGGTCGAGATGCAGGCATCTACGAGCAGTACTTC
>TRBV27|TRBD1|TRBJ1-5|-
CASRSTGANQPQHF
TGTGCCAGCAGATCTACAGGGGCAAATCAGCCCCAGCATTTT
>TRBV14|-|TRBJ2-7|-
CASSQGQGGYEQYF
TGTGCCAGCAGCCAAGGTCAGGGAGGCTACGAGCAGTACTTC
>TRBV7-7|TRBD1|TRBJ1-2|-
CASSARPTGLANYGYTF
TGTGCCAGCAGCGCTAGGCCGACAGGGTTAGCAAACTATGGCTACACCTTC
>TRBV19|TRBD2|TRBJ2-1|-
CASSASGSYNEQFF
TGTGCCAGTAGTGCTAGCGGTTCCTACAATGAGCAGTTCTTC
>TRBV18|TRBD1|TRBJ1-6|-
CASSSGTGDNSPLHF
TGTGCCAGCTCGTCCGGGACAGGGGATAATTCACCCCTCCACTTT
>TRBV5-1|-|TRBJ1-1|-
CASSFQASMNTEAFF
TGCGCCAGCAGCTTTCAGGCTAGCATGAACACTGAAGCTTTCTTT
>TRBV12-5|-|TRBJ1-1|-
CASGLEDRSGTEAFF
TGTGCTAGTGGTTTGGAAGACAGGTCGGGCACTGAAGCTTTCTTT
>TRBV7-9|-|TRBJ1-2|-
CASSPNDRNYGYTF
TGTGCCAGCAGCCCTAACGACAGAAACTATGGCTACACCTTC
>TRBV6-5|-|TRBJ2-2|-
CASSYSVVPNTGELFF
TGTGCCAGCAGTTACTCCGTAGTGCCGAACACCGGGGAGCTGTTTTTT
>TRBV28|-|TRBJ2-6|-
CASRGAGTGANVLTF
TGTGCCAGCAGAGGGGCAGGGACTGGGGCCAACGTCCTGACTTTC
>TRBV6-1|-|TRBJ2-2|-
CASSEIGGFGELFF
TGTGCCAGCAGTGAAATTGGCGGGTTCGGGGAGCTGTTTTTT
>TRBV6-5|-|TRBJ1-2|few
CASSYSGQANYGYTF
TGTGCCAGCAGTTACTCGGGACAAGCTAACTATGGCTACACCTTC
>TRBV3-1/TRBV3-2|-|TRBJ1-4|-
CASSQGVRGVEKLFF
TGTGCCAGCAGCCAAGGTGTCAGGGGAGTAGAAAAACTGTTTTTT
>TRBV2|-|TRBJ1-2|-
CASSEQGQQYGYTF
TGTGCCAGCAGTGAACAGGGCCAGCAATATGGCTACACCTTC
>TRBV21-1|-|TRBJ1-3|-
CASSKALAGRISGNTIYF
TGTGCCAGCAGCAAAGCACTCGCAGGCCGAATCTCTGGAAACACCATATATTTT
>TRBV19|TRBD1|TRBJ1-4|-
CASSGPGQVTNEKLFF
TGTGCCAGTAGTGGACCGGGACAGGTTACTAATGAAAAACTGTTTTTT
>TRBV3-1/TRBV3-2|TRBD2|TRBJ2-2|-
CASSQPGLAGVLNTGELFF
TGTGCCAGCAGCCAACCAGGACTAGCGGGGGTCCTGAACACCGGGGAGCTGTTTTTT
>TRBV11-2|TRBD1|TRBJ2-2|once
CASSLDRSSGELFF
TGTGCCAGCAGCCTGGACAGGTCTAGCGGGGAGCTGTTTTTT
>TRBV4-2|TRBD2|TRBJ2-7|-
CASSQGLAVYEQYF
TGTGCCAGCAGCCAAGGACTAGCGGTATACGAGCAGTACTTC
>TRBV10-3|-|TRBJ1-6|-
CAISEYDRPSTGSPLHF
TGTGCCATCAGTGAATACGACAGGCCATCAACGGGTTCACCCCTCCACTTT
>TRBV28|TRBD1|TRBJ2-3|-
CASSLMRTGGRSTDTQYF
TGTGCCAGCAGTTTAATGAGGACAGGGGGCCGTAGCACAGATACGCAGTATTTT
>TRBV3-1/TRBV3-2|-|TRBJ2-5|once
CASSPMQETQYF
TGTGCCAGCAGCCCTATGCAAGAGACCCAGTACTTC
>TRBV5-5|-|TRBJ2-3|-
CASSLGVSPGTDTQYF
TGTGCCAGCAGCTTGGGGGTCAGTCCGGGGACAGATACGCAGTATTTT
>TRBV5-1|-|TRBJ2-5|-
CASSLAGVRETQYF
TGCGCCAGCAGCTTGGCAGGGGTTAGGGAGACCCAGTACTTC
>TRBV4-1|-|TRBJ1-1|-
CASSQVMNTEAFF
TGCGCCAGCAGCCAAGTCATGAACACTGAAGCTTTCTTT
>TRBV30|-|TRBJ1-2|-
CAWSFQATNYGYTF
TGTGCCTGGAGTTTCCAGGCAACTAACTATGGCTACACCTTC
>TRBV5-1|TRBD1|TRBJ1-2|-
CASNAGGAGYYGYTF
TGCGCCAGCAACGCAGGGGGCGCGGGTTACTATGGCTACACCTTC
>TRBV11-2|TRBD1|TRBJ2-7|-
CASSPTGGPYEQYF
TGTGCCAGCAGTCCGACAGGGGGCCCCTACGAGCAGTACTTC
>TRBV7-9|-|TRBJ2-1|-
CASSLIGSGGEQFF
TGTGCCAGCAGCTTAATCGGGAGTGGTGGTGAGCAGTTCTTC
>TRBV28|TRBD1|TRBJ1-2|once
CAGRDREEGYTF
TGTGCCGGCCGGGACAGGGAGGAGGGCTACACCTTC
>TRBV28|TRBD1|TRBJ2-5|-
CASTPRTGPRETQYF
TGTGCCAGCACCCCCCGGACAGGGCCTCGGGAGACCCAGTACTTC
>TRBV3-1/TRBV3-2|-|TRBJ1-4|-
CASSQVGVDEKLFF
TGTGCCAGCAGCCAAGTCGGGGTCGATGAAAAACTGTTTTTT
>TRBV15|TRBD2|TRBJ2-3|few
CATSRDFSGTDTQYF
TGTGCCACCAGCAGAGATTTTAGCGGGACAGATACGCAGTATTTT